This record covers a single T cell receptor (beta chain). The sample originates from a study of blood T cell repertoires in COVID-19. Across the whole study: COVID-19 samples collected from the United States, Italy and Spain covered acute and convalescent phases. T cells, B-cell-depleted T cells, or PBMCs provided the cDNA or gDNA that served as material.

Clones were sequenced by immunoSEQ multiplex PCR, and TCRdb holds only the in-frame ones, with some missing. Among tens of thousands of clones listed, 75% to 90% were seen once. The Seattle patients, enrolled during active infection, were followed longitudinally. The CDR3 has 12 residues. Germline CDR1 reads MNHEY; CDR2 reads SVGAGI. The trim removed 10 bases at V and 1 base at J, leaving 2 bases unmatched. The source is a man aged 35 to 55 with COVID-19, enrolled during active disease. Input material: peripheral blood. This rearrangement joins TRBV6-5 to TRBJ2-3; TRBD2 matches at 7 bases. The CDR3: CAMGRGTDTQYF. DNA of the CDR3: TGTGCCATGGGGAGGGGCACAGATACGCAGTATTTT.